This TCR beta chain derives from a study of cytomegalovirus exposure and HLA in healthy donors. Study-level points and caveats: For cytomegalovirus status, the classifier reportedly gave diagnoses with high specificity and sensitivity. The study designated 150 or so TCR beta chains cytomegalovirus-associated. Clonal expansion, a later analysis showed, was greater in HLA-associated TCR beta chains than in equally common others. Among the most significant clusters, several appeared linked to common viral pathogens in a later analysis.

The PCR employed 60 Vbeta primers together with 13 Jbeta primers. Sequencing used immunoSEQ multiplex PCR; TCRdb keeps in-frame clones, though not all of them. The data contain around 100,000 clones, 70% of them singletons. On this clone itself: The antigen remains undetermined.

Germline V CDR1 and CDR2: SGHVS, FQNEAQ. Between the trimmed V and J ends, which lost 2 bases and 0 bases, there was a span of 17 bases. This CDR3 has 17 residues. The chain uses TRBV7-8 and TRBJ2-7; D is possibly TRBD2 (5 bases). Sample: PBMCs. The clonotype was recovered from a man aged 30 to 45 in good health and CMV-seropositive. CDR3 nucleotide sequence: TGTGCCAGCAGCTTAAGAGGTGGACGGGAAAGCTCCTACGAGCAGTACTTC. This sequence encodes CASSLRGGRESSYEQYF.